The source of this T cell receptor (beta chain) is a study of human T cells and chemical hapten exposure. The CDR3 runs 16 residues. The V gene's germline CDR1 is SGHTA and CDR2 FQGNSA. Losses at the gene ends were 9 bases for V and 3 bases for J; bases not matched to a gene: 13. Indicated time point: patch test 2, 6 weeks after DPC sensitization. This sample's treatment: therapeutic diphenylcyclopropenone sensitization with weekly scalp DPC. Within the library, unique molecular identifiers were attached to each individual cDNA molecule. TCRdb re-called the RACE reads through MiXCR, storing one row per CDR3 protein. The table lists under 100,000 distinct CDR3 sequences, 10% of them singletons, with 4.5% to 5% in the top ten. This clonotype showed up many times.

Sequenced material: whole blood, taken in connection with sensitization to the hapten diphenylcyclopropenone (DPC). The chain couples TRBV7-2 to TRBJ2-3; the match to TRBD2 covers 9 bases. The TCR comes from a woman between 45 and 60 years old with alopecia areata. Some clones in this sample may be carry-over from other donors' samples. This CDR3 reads CASGRWGAGGTDTQYF. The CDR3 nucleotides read TGTGCCAGTGGAAGGTGGGGAGCGGGAGGAACAGATACGCAGTATTTT.